The 25 T cell receptor beta chains below all came from one sample that was sequenced in a study of blood T cell repertoires in COVID-19. The repertoire was sequenced with immunoSEQ multiplex PCR; TCRdb's copy has only in-frame clones and lacks some. The repertoire includes around 130,000 clones, around 84% of them detected once, and roughly 15% sits in the top ten. Sequencing used peripheral blood. Source of these receptors: a woman aged 80 or over with acute or convalescent COVID-19.

The rearrangement joins TRBV5-5 to TRBJ2-7, with 7 bases identical to TRBD2. The V gene's germline CDR1 is SGHKS and CDR2 YYEKEE (reference sequence). The CDR3 has 15 amino acids. The V and J ends lost 2 bases and 4 bases, in that order; junction bases with no gene match: 9. CDR3 in amino acids: CASSFLGGSVYEQYF. In DNA form, the CDR3 reads TGTGCCAGCAGCTTTTTGGGAGGGAGCGTTTACGAGCAGTACTTC. Combining the CDR3 with reference TRBV5-5 and TRBJ2-7 gives the whole variable domain DAGVTQSPTHLIKTRGQQVTLRCSPISGHKSVSWYQQVLGQGPQFIFQYYEKEERGRGNFPDRFSARQFPNYSSELNVNALLLGDSALYLCASSFLGGSVYEQYFGPGTRLTVT.

This chain links TRBV5-3 with TRBJ2-5; 7 bases map to TRBD1. TRBV5-3 is recorded as an ORF, its role being uncertain. The CDR3 has 13 residues. Trimming removed 4 bases from V and 4 bases from J; junction bases left unmatched: 4. The CDR3 DNA reads TGTGCCAGAAGCAGGGACAGCGGAGAGACCCAGTACTTC. Protein: CARSRDSGETQYF.

The rearrangement uses TRBV20-1 and TRBJ2-3; D is possibly TRBD2 (6 bases). The CDR3 runs to 17 residues. The V and J ends lost 3 bases and 0 bases respectively, with 19 bases between them. Germline V gives CDR1 DFQATT, CDR2 SNEGSKA (reference sequence). CDR3 protein: CSASRLVWAGSTDTQYF. The CDR3 DNA reads as TGCAGTGCTAGTCGTTTGGTTTGGGCGGGGAGCACAGATACGCAGTATTTT.

This chain uses TRBV5-1 with TRBJ1-5, with 7 nucleotides matching TRBD1. The CDR3 runs 16 residues. J gave up 7 bases and V 0 bases, and 10 bases lay outside the gene matches. Germline values: CDR1 SGHRS, CDR2 YFSETQ. As DNA, the CDR3 is TGCGCCAGCAGCTTGGGGCCCGACAGGGCTGGGCAGCCCCAGCATTTT. Translating it yields CASSLGPDRAGQPQHF.

The chain links TRBV7-2 to TRBJ1-6, with no clear D. Trimming removed 1 base from V and 10 bases from J, with 11 bases in between. The CDR3 runs 14 residues. The V gene's germline CDR1 is SGHTA and CDR2 FQGNSA. This chain's CDR3 is CASSLGRTTSPLHF. In nucleotides, the CDR3 is TGTGCCAGCAGCTTAGGGAGGACTACGTCACCCCTCCACTTT.

The chain uses TRBV19 and TRBJ2-2, with TRBD1 matching 8 bases. Germline lookup yields CDR1 LNHDA and CDR2 SQIVND (reference sequence). The junction had 4 bases not matched to a gene; V was cut back by 7 bases and J by 6 bases. The CDR3 consists of 13 residues. CDR3 coding DNA: TGTGCCAGTACCCTGACAGGGGCCGGGGAGCTGTTTTTT. Translation gives CASTLTGAGELFF.

The chain employs TRBV5-1 and TRBJ1-1; no definite D call. V lost 4 bases, J lost 4 bases, and 11 bases lay in between. CDR1 is SGHRS, CDR2 YFSETQ, per germline. This CDR3 is 13 amino acids long. This CDR3 is CASSPLSSTEAFF. The DNA for the CDR3 is TGCGCCAGCAGCCCCCTGTCCAGCACTGAAGCTTTCTTT. Drawing the rest from reference TRBV5-1 and TRBJ1-1, the complete variable domain is KAGVTQTPRYLIKTRGQQVTLSCSPISGHRSVSWYQQTPGQGLQFLFEYFSETQRNKGNFPGRFSGRQFSNSRSEMNVSTLELGDSALYLCASSPLSSTEAFFGQGTRLTVV.

This sequence joins TRBV3-1 (or the pseudogene TRBV3-2) and TRBJ1-1, with 7 bases identical to TRBD1. The CDR3 is made up of 14 amino acids. Germline CDR1 and CDR2: LGHDT and YNNKEL (reference sequence). Germline trimming cut 4 bases from V and 1 base from J; bases unmatched to any gene: 3. CDR3 DNA sequence: TGTGCCAGCAGCCCCCGACAGGGGAACACTGAAGCTTTCTTT. Protein product: CASSPRQGNTEAFF.

J is TRBJ1-6 and V is TRBV25-1, with 9 bases identical to TRBD1. Germline-derived CDR1 and CDR2 are MGHDK and SYGVNS. Unmatched junction bases numbered 16, after V lost 6 bases and J lost 7 bases. The CDR3 contains 18 residues. CDR3 nucleotides: TGTGCCAGCAGCCTAGGGGGACAGGGCGGTAGGGGGAATTCACCCCTCCACTTT. It specifies CASSLGGQGGRGNSPLHF.

The V gene is TRBV15, the J gene TRBJ2-5; 12 bases match TRBD2. This CDR3 is 15 amino acids long. Per germline, CDR1 LNHNV and CDR2 YYDKDF (reference sequence). Trimming removed 5 bases from V and 2 bases from J; junction bases left unmatched: 3. The CDR3 reads CATSLTSGRQETQYF. The CDR3 DNA sequence: TGTGCCACCAGCCTGACTAGCGGGAGACAAGAGACCCAGTACTTC.

V is TRBV18 and J is TRBJ2-3; TRBD1 aligns across 8 bases. This CDR3 has 16 residues. Trimming cost V 5 bases and J 2 bases; bases outside gene matches: 9. The germline V gene encodes CDR1 KGHSH and CDR2 LQKENI. The CDR3 DNA sequence: TGTGCCAGCTCAGGACAGGGATCGGGCCACACAGATACGCAGTATTTT. This gives the protein CASSGQGSGHTDTQYF.

V usage is TRBV19 and J usage is TRBJ1-3; 7 positions agree with TRBD1. The germline V gene encodes CDR1 LNHDA and CDR2 SQIVND (reference sequence). CDR3 length: 13 residues. The V gene end was trimmed by 10 bases and the J gene end by 4 bases; junction bases not matched to a gene: 7. This chain's CDR3 is CATQGVSGNTIYF. The CDR3 DNA reads as TGTGCCACCCAGGGGGTCTCGGGAAACACCATATATTTT. Variable domain in full (rest from reference TRBV19 and TRBJ1-3): DGGITQSPKYLFRKEGQNVTLSCEQNLNHDAMYWYRQDPGQGLRLIYYSQIVNDFQKGDIAEGYSVSREKKESFPLTVTSAQKNPTAFYLCATQGVSGNTIYFGEGSWLTVV.

The J gene is TRBJ1-2, the V gene TRBV10-3; no clear D. Germline-derived CDR1 and CDR2 are ENHRY and SYGVKD. The V and J ends lost 5 bases and 5 bases respectively, with 12 bases between them. The CDR3 sequence is 13 residues long. The chain's CDR3 is CAISLDGRYGYTF. CDR3 sequence (DNA): TGTGCCATCAGTCTGGACGGGAGGTATGGCTACACCTTC.

The chain carries TRBV10-2 and TRBJ1-1; D is unresolved. Trimming shortened V by 5 bases and J by 3 bases, and 7 bases separated the two germline ends. The CDR3 is 12 residues long. From germline, CDR1 is WSHSY and CDR2 SAAADI. The DNA for the CDR3 is TGCGCCAGCAGTACGGGTGACACTGAAGCTTTCTTT. Translation: CASSTGDTEAFF.

The rearrangement uses TRBV6-5 and TRBJ1-6; TRBD1 aligns across 7 bases. J was trimmed by 10 bases and V by 0 bases; bases with no gene match: 9. The CDR3 has 16 residues. From germline, CDR1 is MNHEY and CDR2 SVGAGI. The CDR3 here is CASSYSRDSRESPLHF. In DNA form, the CDR3 reads TGTGCCAGCAGTTACTCTCGGGACAGTCGAGAATCACCCCTCCACTTT.

The rearrangement joins TRBV7-2 to TRBJ1-1; 7 nucleotides line up with TRBD1. The V gene end was trimmed by 2 bases and the J gene end by 0 bases; junction bases not matched to a gene: 6. CDR3 length: 16 amino acids. Germline CDR1 and CDR2: SGHTA and FQGNSA. CDR3 protein: CASSLRGQGVNTEAFF. The CDR3 DNA is TGTGCCAGCAGCTTACGGGGCCAGGGGGTGAACACTGAAGCTTTCTTT.

This rearrangement joins TRBV10-3 to TRBJ1-4, with a weak D call TRBD1 (6 bases). In germline, CDR1 is ENHRY, CDR2 SYGVKD. V lost 0 bases and J lost 0, with 11 bases in between. The CDR3 spans 17 residues. The CDR3 is CAISESSRGATNEKLFF. The DNA of the CDR3 is TGTGCCATCAGTGAGTCGAGCAGGGGTGCAACTAATGAAAAACTGTTTTTT.

This rearrangement joins TRBV7-9 to TRBJ2-1; maybe TRBD2 (5 bases). CDR3 length: 15 amino acids. CDR1 and CDR2 (germline): SEHNR, FQNEAQ (reference sequence). The V end was cut by 5 bases, the J end by 2 bases, with 13 bases between. The CDR3 here is CASSPRAITYNEQFF. CDR3 DNA sequence: TGTGCCAGCAGCCCGAGGGCCATAACCTACAATGAGCAGTTCTTC. The full variable domain, with the rest looked up from reference TRBV7-9 and TRBJ2-1, is DTGVSQNPRHKITKRGQNVTFRCDPISEHNRLYWYRQTLGQGPEFLTYFQNEAQLEKSRLLSDRFSAERPKGSFSTLEIQRTEQGDSAMYLCASSPRAITYNEQFFGPGTRLTVL.

This clone turned up a few times. This rearrangement joins TRBV3-1 (or the pseudogene TRBV3-2) to TRBJ1-2, with TRBD1 identical over 12 bases. Germline lookup yields CDR1 LGHDT and CDR2 YNNKEL (reference sequence). CDR3 length: 15 amino acids. V shed 1 base and J 7 bases; nucleotides not matched to a gene: 4. CDR3 region: CASSQGDRGRGGYTF. For the CDR3, the DNA is TGTGCCAGCAGCCAAGGGGACAGGGGGCGGGGTGGCTACACCTTC.

The V and J genes are TRBV7-2 and TRBJ1-2; 8 nucleotides match TRBD1. The CDR3 contains 15 residues. Germline loops: CDR1 SGHTA, CDR2 FQGNSA. The V segment lost 4 bases and the J segment 2 bases; nucleotides outside the gene matches: 6. The CDR3 spells CASSSRGQANYGYTF. The CDR3 DNA sequence: TGTGCCAGCAGCTCGCGGGGACAGGCCAACTATGGCTACACCTTC.

V and J are TRBV4-3 and TRBJ2-1, with D perhaps TRBD2 (6 bases). The CDR3 contains 18 residues. Germline V gives CDR1 LGHNA, CDR2 YSLEER. V lost 0 bases and J lost 0, with 15 bases in between. CDR3 in amino acids: CASSQEGAGPISYNEQFF. The CDR3 nucleotides read TGCGCCAGCAGCCAAGAAGGGGCGGGGCCAATCTCCTACAATGAGCAGTTCTTC.

The chain carries TRBV12-3 or TRBV12-4 and TRBJ1-5; D remains ambiguous. The CDR3 runs 13 residues. The V and J ends lost 6 bases and 2 bases respectively, with 8 bases between them. The CDR3 DNA is TGTGCCAGCAGACTATATGGCAATCAGCCCCAGCATTTT. Protein sequence: CASRLYGNQPQHF.

Only one count was recorded for this clone. This CDR3 reads CASSRDRDGYGYTF. The CDR3 DNA sequence: TGTGCCAGCAGCCGGGACAGAGATGGCTATGGCTACACCTTC. This chain connects TRBV7-9 to TRBJ1-2, with 7 bases aligning to TRBD1. This CDR3 region has 14 residues. The germline V gene encodes CDR1 SEHNR and CDR2 FQNEAQ (reference sequence). J gave up 4 bases and V 5 bases, and 7 bases lay outside the gene matches. Full variable domain (remainder filled in from reference TRBV7-9 and TRBJ1-2): DTGVSQNPRHKITKRGQNVTFRCDPISEHNRLYWYRQTLGQGPEFLTYFQNEAQLEKSRLLSDRFSAERPKGSFSTLEIQRTEQGDSAMYLCASSRDRDGYGYTFGSGTRLTVV.

The chain has TRBV5-1 and TRBJ1-2, with a tentative D call TRBD1 (6 bases). Looked up from germline, CDR1 is SGHRS and CDR2 is YFSETQ. The CDR3 covers 13 residues. V lost 1 base to trimming and J lost 2 bases, with 6 bases between them. The DNA for the CDR3 is TGCGCCAGCAGCTTGCAGGGGAACTATGGCTACACCTTC. Translating it yields CASSLQGNYGYTF.

V usage is TRBV3-1 (or the pseudogene TRBV3-2) and J usage is TRBJ1-5, with D perhaps matching TRBD1 (5 bases). Trimming shortened V by 2 bases and J by 2 bases, and 13 bases separated the two germline ends. Germline lookup yields CDR1 LGHDT and CDR2 YNNKEL (reference sequence). The CDR3 spans 16 residues. In nucleotides, the CDR3 is TGTGCCAGCAGCCAACGGTGGGGACTTGGCAATCAGCCCCAGCATTTT. As protein: CASSQRWGLGNQPQHF.